Listed here are 7 T cell receptor beta chains from one sample, sequenced in a study of human T cells and chemical hapten exposure. TCRdb used MiXCR to reprocess the RACE reads, holding one entry per CDR3 protein. This sample has about 65,000 distinct CDR3 sequences, with around 6.1% found just once. Time point given: healthy volunteer bleed at 6 weeks. Unfractionated whole blood was the source from which total RNA was extracted. Sample: whole blood. The receptors come from a female donor in good health. Some clones in this sample may be carry-over from other donors' samples.

There are many counts of this clonotype. The rearrangement joins TRBV12-3 or TRBV12-4 to TRBJ2-1; 11 nucleotides agree with TRBD2. The CDR3 spans 17 residues. Trimming at V came to 4 bases and at J to 4 bases, leaving 9 bases not matched to a gene. The CDR3 protein is CASSSWTSGPLYNEQFF. CDR3 nucleotide sequence: TGTGCCAGCAGTTCCTGGACTAGCGGGCCGTTGTACAATGAGCAGTTCTTC.

For this clonotype: A much more abundant neighbour one base away suggests this may be a read error. The J gene is TRBJ2-1, the V gene TRBV5-8, with a tentative D call TRBD2 (6 bases). The CDR3 contains 16 residues. Germline V gives CDR1 SGHTS, CDR2 YDEGEE. The CDR3 here is CVSIKGRDRSYNEQFF. In DNA, the CDR3 is TGTGTCAGCATCAAGGGGCGGGACCGGTCCTACAATGAGCAGTTCTTC.

This clonotype has more than one count but fewer than ten. V usage is TRBV20-1 and J usage is TRBJ2-7, with 11 bases that match TRBD2. The ends lost 0 bases at V and 3 bases at J; junction bases unmatched: 4. Germline V gene data show CDR1 as DFQATT and CDR2 as SNEGSKA (reference sequence). The CDR3 contains 15 residues. The CDR3 reads CSARDPLAGDYEQYF. The CDR3 DNA sequence: TGCAGTGCTAGAGATCCACTAGCGGGAGACTACGAGCAGTACTTC.

The chain joins TRBV20-1 to TRBJ2-7, with D hard to call. The CDR3 extends over 12 amino acids. The V end lost 4 bases, the J end lost 6 bases, and 13 bases lay between the germline ends. Germline CDR1 is DFQATT and CDR2 is SNEGSKA (reference sequence). The CDR3 DNA follows: TGCAGTGCTAACCCCTCTATCCCCGAGCAGTACTTC. Translating it yields CSANPSIPEQYF.

This clonotype was seen a few times. The gene calls are TRBV14 and TRBJ2-3; 7 nucleotides agree with TRBD2. The trim removed 3 bases at V and 10 bases at J, leaving 7 bases unmatched. Germline V gene data show CDR1 as SGHDN and CDR2 as FVKESK. This CDR3 is 13 amino acids long. Here the CDR3 DNA reads TGTGCCAGCAGCCAGACTAGCACTGTTCCGCAGTATTTT. Translating it yields CASSQTSTVPQYF.

Worth noting for this clonotype: With a much larger clone just one base away, this may be a read error. V usage is TRBV2 and J usage is TRBJ1-4; the D gene is possibly TRBD1 (5 bases). V was trimmed by 7 bases and J by 7 bases, leaving 16 bases between them. CDR3 length equals 14 residues. Germline V gene data show CDR1 as SNHLY and CDR2 as FYNNEI. The CDR3 spells CASMRGAGTEKLFF. The CDR3 DNA sequence: TGTGCCAGCATGAGAGGGGCCGGGACTGAAAAACTGTTTTTT.

The gene calls are TRBV19 and TRBJ2-7; the D gene is possibly TRBD1 (6 bases). The CDR3 is made up of 13 amino acids. The V gene lost 5 bases and the J gene lost 7 bases, with 15 bases spanning the gap. Germline CDR1 reads LNHDA; CDR2 reads SQIVND (reference sequence). The DNA for the CDR3 is TGTGCCAGTAGTGTGCACAGGGTGGAGGAGCAGTACTTC. Translating gives CASSVHRVEEQYF.